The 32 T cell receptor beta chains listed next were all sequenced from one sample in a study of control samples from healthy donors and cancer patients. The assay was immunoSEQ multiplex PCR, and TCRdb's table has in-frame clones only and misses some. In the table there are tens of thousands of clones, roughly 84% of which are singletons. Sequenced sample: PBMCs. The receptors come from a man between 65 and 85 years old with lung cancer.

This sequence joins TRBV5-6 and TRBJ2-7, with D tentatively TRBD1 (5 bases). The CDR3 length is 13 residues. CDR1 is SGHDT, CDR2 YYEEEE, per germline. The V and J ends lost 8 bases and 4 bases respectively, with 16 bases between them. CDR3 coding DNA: TGTGCCAGTTGTTTGAAGGGGCTGTACGAGCAGTACTTC. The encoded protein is CASCLKGLYEQYF. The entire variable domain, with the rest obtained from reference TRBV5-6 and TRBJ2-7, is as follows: DAGVTQSPTHLIKTRGQQVTLRCSPKSGHDTVSWYQQALGQGPQFIFQYYEEEERQRGNFPDRFSGHQFPNYSSELNVNALLLGDSALYLCASCLKGLYEQYFGPGTRLTVT.

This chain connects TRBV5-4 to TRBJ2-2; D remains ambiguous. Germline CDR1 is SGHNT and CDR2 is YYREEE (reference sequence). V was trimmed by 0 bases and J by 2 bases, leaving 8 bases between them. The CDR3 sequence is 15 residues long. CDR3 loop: CASSLGPLNTGELFF. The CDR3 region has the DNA TGTGCCAGCAGCTTGGGGCCACTAAACACCGGGGAGCTGTTTTTT. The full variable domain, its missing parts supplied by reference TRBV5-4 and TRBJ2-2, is ETGVTQSPTHLIKTRGQQVTLRCSSQSGHNTVSWYQQALGQGPQFIFQYYREEENGRGNFPPRFSGLQFPNYSSELNVNALELDDSALYLCASSLGPLNTGELFFGEGSRLTVL.

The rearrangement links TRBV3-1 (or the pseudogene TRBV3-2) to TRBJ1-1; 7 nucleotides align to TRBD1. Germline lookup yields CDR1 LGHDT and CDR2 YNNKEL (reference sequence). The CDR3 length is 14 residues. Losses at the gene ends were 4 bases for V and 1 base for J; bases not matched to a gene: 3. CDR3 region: CASSPWTGNTEAFF. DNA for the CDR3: TGTGCCAGCAGCCCATGGACAGGGAACACTGAAGCTTTCTTT.

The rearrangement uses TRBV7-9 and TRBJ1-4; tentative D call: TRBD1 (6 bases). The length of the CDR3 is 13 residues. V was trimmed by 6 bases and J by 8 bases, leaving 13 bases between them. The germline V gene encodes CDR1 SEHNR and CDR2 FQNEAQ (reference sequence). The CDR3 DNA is TGTGCCAGCAGTTTCGGACAGCTCGAAAAACTGTTTTTT. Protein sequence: CASSFGQLEKLFF.

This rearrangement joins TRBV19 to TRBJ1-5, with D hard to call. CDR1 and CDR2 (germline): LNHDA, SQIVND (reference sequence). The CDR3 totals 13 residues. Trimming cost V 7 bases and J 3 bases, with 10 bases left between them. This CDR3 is CASISRYNQPQHF. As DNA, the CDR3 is TGTGCCAGTATTTCGAGATACAATCAGCCCCAGCATTTT.

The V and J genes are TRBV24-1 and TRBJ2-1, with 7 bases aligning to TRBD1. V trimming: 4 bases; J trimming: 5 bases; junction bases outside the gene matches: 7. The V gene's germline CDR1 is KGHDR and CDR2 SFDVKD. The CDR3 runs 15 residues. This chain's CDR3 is CATSDSQGIHNEQFF. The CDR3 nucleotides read TGTGCCACCAGTGACTCACAGGGGATCCACAATGAGCAGTTCTTC.

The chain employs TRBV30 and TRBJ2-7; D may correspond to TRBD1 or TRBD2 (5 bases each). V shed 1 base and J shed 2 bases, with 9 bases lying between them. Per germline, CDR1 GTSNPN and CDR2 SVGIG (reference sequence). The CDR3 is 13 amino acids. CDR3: CAWSGDGAYEQYF. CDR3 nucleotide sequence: TGTGCCTGGAGTGGGGACGGAGCCTACGAGCAGTACTTC.

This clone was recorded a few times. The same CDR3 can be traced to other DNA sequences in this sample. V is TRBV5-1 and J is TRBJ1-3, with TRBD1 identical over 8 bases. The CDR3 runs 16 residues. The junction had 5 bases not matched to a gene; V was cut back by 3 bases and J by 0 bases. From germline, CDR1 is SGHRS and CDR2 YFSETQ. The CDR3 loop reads CASSWTGISSGNTIYF. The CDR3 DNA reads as TGCGCCAGCAGCTGGACAGGGATCAGCTCTGGAAACACCATATATTTT. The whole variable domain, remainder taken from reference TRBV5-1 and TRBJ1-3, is KAGVTQTPRYLIKTRGQQVTLSCSPISGHRSVSWYQQTPGQGLQFLFEYFSETQRNKGNFPGRFSGRQFSNSRSEMNVSTLELGDSALYLCASSWTGISSGNTIYFGEGSWLTVV.

The CDR3 loop reads CASTSSGGANYGYTF. The CDR3 bases are TGTGCCAGCACCTCGTCAGGGGGCGCGAACTATGGCTACACCTTC. This sequence joins TRBV5-5 and TRBJ1-2, with 8 bases fitting TRBD1. The CDR3 totals 15 residues. Germline V gene lookup returns CDR1 SGHKS and CDR2 YYEKEE (reference sequence). V trimming: 6 bases; J trimming: 2 bases; junction bases outside the gene matches: 9.

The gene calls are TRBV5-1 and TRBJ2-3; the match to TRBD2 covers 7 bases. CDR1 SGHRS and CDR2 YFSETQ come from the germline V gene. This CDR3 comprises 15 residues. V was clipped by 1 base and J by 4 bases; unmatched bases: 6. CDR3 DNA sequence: TGCGCCAGCAGCTTGACGGCAGGGAGGGCAGATACGCAGTATTTT. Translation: CASSLTAGRADTQYF.

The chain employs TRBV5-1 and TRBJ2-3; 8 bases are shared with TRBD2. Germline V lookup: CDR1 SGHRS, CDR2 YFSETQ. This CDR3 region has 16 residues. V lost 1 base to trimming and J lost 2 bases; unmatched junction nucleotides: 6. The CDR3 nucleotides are TGCGCCAGCAGCTTGTGGAGTAGCGGGGCCACAGATACGCAGTATTTT. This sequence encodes CASSLWSSGATDTQYF.

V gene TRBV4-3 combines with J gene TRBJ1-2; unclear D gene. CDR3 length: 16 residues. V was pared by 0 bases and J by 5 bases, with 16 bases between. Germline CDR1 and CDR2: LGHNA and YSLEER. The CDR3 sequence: CASSQDLLGIGYGYTF. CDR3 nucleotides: TGCGCCAGCAGCCAAGATCTTTTGGGAATTGGGTATGGCTACACCTTC.

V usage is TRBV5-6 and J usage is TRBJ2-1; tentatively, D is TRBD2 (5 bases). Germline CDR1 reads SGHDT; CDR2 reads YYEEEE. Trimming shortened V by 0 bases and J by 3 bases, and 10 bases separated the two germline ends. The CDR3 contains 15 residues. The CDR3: CASSLASGFYNEQFF. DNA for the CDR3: TGTGCCAGCAGCTTGGCCTCGGGGTTCTACAATGAGCAGTTCTTC.

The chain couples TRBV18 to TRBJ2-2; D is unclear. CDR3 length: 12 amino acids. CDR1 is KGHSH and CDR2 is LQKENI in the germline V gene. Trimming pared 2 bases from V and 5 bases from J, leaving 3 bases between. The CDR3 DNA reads TGTGCCAGCTCACCAGGGACCGGGGAGCTGTTTTTT. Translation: CASSPGTGELFF.

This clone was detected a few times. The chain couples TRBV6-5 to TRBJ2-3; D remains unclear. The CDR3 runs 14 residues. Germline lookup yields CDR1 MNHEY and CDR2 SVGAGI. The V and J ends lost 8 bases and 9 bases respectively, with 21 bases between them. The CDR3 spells CASEAGPTVWTQYF. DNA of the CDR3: TGTGCCAGCGAGGCCGGGCCTACAGTATGGACGCAGTATTTT.

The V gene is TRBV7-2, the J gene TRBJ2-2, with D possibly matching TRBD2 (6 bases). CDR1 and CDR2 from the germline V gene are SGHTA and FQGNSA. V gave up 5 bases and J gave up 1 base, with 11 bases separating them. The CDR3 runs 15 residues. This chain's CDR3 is CASSVGLVNTGELFF. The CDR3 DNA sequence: TGTGCCAGCAGCGTGGGACTCGTGAACACCGGGGAGCTGTTTTTT. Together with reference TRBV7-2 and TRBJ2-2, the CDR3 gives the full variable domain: GAGVSQSPSNKVTEKGKDVELRCDPISGHTALYWYRQSLGQGLEFLIYFQGNSAPDKSGLPSDRFSAERTGGSVSTLTIQRTQQEDSAVYLCASSVGLVNTGELFFGEGSRLTVL.

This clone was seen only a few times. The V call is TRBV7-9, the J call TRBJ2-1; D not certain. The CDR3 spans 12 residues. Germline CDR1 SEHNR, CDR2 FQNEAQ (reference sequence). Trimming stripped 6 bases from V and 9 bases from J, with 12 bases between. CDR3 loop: CASRLIATEQFF. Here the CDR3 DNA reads TGTGCCAGCAGGCTAATAGCCACTGAGCAGTTCTTC.

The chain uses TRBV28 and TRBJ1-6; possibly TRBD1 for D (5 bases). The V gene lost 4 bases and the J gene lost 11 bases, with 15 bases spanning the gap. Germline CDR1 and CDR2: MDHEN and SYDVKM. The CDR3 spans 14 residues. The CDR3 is CASSSAGGLTPLHF. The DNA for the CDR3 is TGTGCCAGCAGTTCCGCCGGGGGGTTGACACCCCTCCACTTT. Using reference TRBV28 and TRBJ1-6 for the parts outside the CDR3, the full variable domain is DVKVTQSSRYLVKRTGEKVFLECVQDMDHENMFWYRQDPGLGLRLIYFSYDVKMKEKGDIPEGYSVSREKKERFSLILESASTNQTSMYLCASSSAGGLTPLHFGNGTRLTVT.

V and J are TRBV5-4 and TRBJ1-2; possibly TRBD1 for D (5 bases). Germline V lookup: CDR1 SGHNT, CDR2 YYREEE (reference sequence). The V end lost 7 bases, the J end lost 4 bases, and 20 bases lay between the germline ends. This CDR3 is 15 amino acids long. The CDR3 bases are TGTGCCAGCCGAAACGTCAAGCGGCAGGGCTATGGCTACACCTTC. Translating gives CASRNVKRQGYGYTF.

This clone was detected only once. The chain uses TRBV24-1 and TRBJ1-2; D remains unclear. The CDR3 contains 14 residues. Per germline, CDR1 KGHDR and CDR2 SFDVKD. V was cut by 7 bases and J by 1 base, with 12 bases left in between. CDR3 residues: CATRDTGNNYGYTF. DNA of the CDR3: TGTGCCACCAGAGATACCGGGAATAACTATGGCTACACCTTC.

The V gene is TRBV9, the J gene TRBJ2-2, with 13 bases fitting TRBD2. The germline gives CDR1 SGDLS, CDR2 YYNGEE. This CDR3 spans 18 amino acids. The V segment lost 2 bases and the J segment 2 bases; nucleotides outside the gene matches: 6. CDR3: CASSVTSGGPINTGELFF. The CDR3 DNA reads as TGTGCCAGCAGCGTGACTAGCGGGGGGCCCATCAACACCGGGGAGCTGTTTTTT.

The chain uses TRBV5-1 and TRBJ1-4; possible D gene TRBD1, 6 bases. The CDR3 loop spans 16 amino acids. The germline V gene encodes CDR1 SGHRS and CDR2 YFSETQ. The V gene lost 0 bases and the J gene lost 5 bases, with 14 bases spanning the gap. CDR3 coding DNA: TGCGCCAGCAGCTTGGAGGTGGGGGCAGTCAATGAAAAACTGTTTTTT. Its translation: CASSLEVGAVNEKLFF.

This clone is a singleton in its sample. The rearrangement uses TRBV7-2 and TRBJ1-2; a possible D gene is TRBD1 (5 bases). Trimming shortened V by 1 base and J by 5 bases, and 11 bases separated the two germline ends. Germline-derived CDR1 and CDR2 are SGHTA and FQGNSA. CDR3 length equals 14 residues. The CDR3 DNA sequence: TGTGCCAGCAGCTTAGACTGGGGCAGTTATGGCTACACCTTC. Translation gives CASSLDWGSYGYTF.

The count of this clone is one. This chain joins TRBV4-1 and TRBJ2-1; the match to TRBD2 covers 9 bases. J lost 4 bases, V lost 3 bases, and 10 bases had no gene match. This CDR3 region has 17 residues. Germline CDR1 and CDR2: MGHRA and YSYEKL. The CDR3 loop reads CASSHGPRGGVYNEQFF. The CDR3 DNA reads TGCGCCAGCAGCCATGGGCCGCGGGGGGGCGTATACAATGAGCAGTTCTTC.

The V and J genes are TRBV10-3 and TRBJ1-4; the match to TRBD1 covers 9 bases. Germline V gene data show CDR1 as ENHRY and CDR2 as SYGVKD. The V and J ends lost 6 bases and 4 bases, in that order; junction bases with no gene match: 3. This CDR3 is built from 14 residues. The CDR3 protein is CAIRGQGINEKLFF. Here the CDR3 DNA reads TGTGCCATCAGGGGACAGGGCATTAATGAAAAACTGTTTTTT.

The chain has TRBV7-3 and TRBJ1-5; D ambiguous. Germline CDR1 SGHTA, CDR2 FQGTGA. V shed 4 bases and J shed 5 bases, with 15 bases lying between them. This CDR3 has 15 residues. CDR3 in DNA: TGTGCCAGCAGCTCCACAAGAAAGTACGATCAGCCCCAGCATTTT. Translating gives CASSSTRKYDQPQHF.

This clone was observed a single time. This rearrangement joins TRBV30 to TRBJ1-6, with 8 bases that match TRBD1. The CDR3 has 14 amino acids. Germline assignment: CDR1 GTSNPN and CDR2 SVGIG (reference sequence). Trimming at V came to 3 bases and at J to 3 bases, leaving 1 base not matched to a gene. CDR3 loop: CAWSGTGYNSPLHF. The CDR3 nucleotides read TGTGCCTGGAGCGGGACAGGCTATAATTCACCCCTCCACTTT.

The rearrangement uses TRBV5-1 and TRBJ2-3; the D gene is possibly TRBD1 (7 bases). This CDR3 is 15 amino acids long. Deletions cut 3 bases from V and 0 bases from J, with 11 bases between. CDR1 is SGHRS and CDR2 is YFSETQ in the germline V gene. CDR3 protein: CASSSTGTSTDTQYF. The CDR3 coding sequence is TGCGCCAGCAGCTCGACAGGGACTAGCACAGATACGCAGTATTTT.

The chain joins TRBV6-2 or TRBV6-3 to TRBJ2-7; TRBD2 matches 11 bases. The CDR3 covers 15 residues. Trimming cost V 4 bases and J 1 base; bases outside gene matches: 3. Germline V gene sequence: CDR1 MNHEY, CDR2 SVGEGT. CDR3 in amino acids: CASSSASGGSYEQYF. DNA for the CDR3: TGTGCCAGCAGTTCCGCTAGCGGGGGGTCCTACGAGCAGTACTTC.

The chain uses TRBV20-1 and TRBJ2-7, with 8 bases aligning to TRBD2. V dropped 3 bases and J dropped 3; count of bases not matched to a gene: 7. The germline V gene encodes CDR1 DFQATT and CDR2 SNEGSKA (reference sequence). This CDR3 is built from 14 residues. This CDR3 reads CSASKGTRFYEQYF. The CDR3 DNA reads TGCAGTGCTAGTAAGGGGACTAGATTCTACGAGCAGTACTTC.

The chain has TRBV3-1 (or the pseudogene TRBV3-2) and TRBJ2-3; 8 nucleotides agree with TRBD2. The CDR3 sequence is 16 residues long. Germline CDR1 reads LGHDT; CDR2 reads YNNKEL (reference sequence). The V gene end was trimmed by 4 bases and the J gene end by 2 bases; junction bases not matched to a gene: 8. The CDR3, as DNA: TGTGCCAGCAGCCCTCAGCGGGGGATTCTCACAGATACGCAGTATTTT. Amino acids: CASSPQRGILTDTQYF.

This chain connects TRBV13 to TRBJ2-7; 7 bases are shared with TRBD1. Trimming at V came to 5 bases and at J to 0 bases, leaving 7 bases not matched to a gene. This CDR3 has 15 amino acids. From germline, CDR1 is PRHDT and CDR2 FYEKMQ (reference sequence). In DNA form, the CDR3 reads TGTGCCAGCAGCATAAGACAGGGAGTCTCCTACGAGCAGTACTTC. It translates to CASSIRQGVSYEQYF.